This TCR beta chain is drawn from a study of cytomegalovirus exposure and HLA in healthy donors. Of note for this clone: The antigen remains undetermined.

Germline V gene sequence: CDR1 SGHAT, CDR2 FQNNGV. This CDR3 has 13 residues. Trimming shortened V by 2 bases and J by 4 bases, and 9 bases separated the two germline ends. PCR used 60 Vbeta primers and 13 Jbeta primers. This table comes from immunoSEQ multiplex PCR, and its TCRdb copy is limited to in-frame clones, with some not included. The sample has approximately 200,000 clones, 80% to 85% seen once. Broader study findings: It was likely that a cluster of highly shared sequence variants was a sequencing artifact.

The gene calls are TRBV11-2 and TRBJ2-7, with D perhaps matching TRBD1 (5 bases). The sequenced sample was PBMCs. The sequence was obtained from a boy under 18 in good health and CMV-seronegative. The CDR3 loop is CASSLLGHYEQYF. The CDR3 coding sequence is TGTGCCAGCAGCTTATTGGGGCATTACGAGCAGTACTTC.